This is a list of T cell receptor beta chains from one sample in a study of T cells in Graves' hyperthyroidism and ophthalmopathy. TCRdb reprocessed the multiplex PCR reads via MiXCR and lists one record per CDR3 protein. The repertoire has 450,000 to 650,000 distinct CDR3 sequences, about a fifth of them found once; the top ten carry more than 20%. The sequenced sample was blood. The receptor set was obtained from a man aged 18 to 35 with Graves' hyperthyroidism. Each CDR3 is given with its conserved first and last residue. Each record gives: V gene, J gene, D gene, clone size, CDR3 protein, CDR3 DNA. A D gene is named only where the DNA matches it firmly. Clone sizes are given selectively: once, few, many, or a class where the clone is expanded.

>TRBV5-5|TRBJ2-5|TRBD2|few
CASSPAPLAGGQETQYF
TGTGCCAGCAGCCCTGCCCCGCTAGCGGGAGGACAAGAGACCCAGTACTTC
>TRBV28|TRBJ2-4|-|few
CASSLTPLGLAKNIQYF
TGTGCCAGCAGTCTCACACCCCTTGGACTAGCCAAAAACATTCAGTACTTC
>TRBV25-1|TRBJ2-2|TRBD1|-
CASSPPGGQGASSANTGELFF
TGTGCCAGCAGCCCCCCCGGCGGACAGGGGGCGTCAAGCGCGAACACCGGGGAGCTGTTTTTT
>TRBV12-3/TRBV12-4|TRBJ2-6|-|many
CASSLMAPSGANVLTF
TGTGCCAGCAGTTTAATGGCGCCCTCTGGGGCCAACGTCCTGACTTTC
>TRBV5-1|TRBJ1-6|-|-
CASSLARAGSIGSPLHF
TGCGCCAGCAGCTTGGCCCGGGCGGGGAGTATAGGTTCACCCCTCCACTTT
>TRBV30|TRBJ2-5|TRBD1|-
CAWVPGQGDGVTQYF
TGTGCCTGGGTCCCGGGACAGGGAGATGGAGTGACCCAGTACTTC
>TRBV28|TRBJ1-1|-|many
CASSSRFTEAFF
TGTGCCAGCAGTTCCCGCTTTACTGAAGCTTTCTTT
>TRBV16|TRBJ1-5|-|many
CASSQSKRGGGIQPQHF
TGTGCCAGCAGCCAATCCAAAAGGGGCGGTGGGATTCAGCCCCAGCATTTT
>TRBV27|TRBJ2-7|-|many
CASSSPSYEQYF
TGTGCCAGCAGTTCCCCCTCCTACGAGCAGTACTTC
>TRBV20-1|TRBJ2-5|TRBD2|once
CSARGGGETQYF
TGCAGTGCCCGGGGGGGAGGAGAGACCCAGTACTTC
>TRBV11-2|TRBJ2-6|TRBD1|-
CASSYTGQGAFPGANVLTF
TGTGCCAGCAGCTACACGGGACAGGGGGCCTTTCCTGGGGCCAACGTCCTGACTTTC
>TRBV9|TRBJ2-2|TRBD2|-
CASSPRLGGGGTGELFF
TGTGCCAGCAGCCCCCGGCTGGGCGGGGGGGGGACCGGGGAGCTGTTTTTT
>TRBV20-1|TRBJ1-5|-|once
CSARGRSNQPQHF
TGCAGTGCTAGAGGGCGGAGCAATCAGCCCCAGCATTTT
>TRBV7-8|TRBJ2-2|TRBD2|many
CASSLERGTGELFF
TGTGCCAGCAGCTTAGAGCGGGGCACCGGGGAGCTGTTTTTT
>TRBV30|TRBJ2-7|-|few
CAWGNKNSYEQYF
TGTGCCTGGGGCAACAAGAACTCCTACGAGCAGTACTTC
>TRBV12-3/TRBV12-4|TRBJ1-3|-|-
CASSRDLPNTIYF
TGTGCCAGCAGTCGAGACCTGCCAAACACCATATATTTT
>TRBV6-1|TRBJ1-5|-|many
CASSVAWGSHQPQHF
TGTGCCAGCAGTGTTGCGTGGGGTTCCCATCAGCCCCAGCATTTT
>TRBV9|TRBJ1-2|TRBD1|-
CASSPLINRGHGYTF
TGTGCCAGCAGCCCCCTTATCAACAGGGGGCATGGCTACACCTTC
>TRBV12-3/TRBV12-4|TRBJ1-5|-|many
CASSQNRGGGQPQHF
TGTGCCAGCAGCCAAAATCGCGGGGGCGGGCAGCCCCAGCATTTT
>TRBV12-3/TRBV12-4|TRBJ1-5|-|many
CASSFRDSNQPQHF
TGTGCCAGCAGTTTCCGGGACAGCAATCAGCCCCAGCATTTT
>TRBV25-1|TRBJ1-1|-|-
CASSEVGDRSTEAFF
TGTGCCAGCAGTGAAGTGGGAGACAGAAGCACTGAAGCTTTCTTT
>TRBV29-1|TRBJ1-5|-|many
CSVESGASNQPQHF
TGCAGCGTTGAATCGGGGGCATCCAATCAGCCCCAGCATTTT
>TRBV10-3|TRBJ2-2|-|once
CAISEREVNTGELFF
TGTGCCATCAGTGAGAGGGAGGTGAACACCGGGGAGCTGTTTTTT
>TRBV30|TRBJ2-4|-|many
CAWSREIAKNIQYF
TGTGCCTGGAGTCGGGAGATAGCCAAAAACATTCAGTACTTC
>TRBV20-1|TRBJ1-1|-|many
CSSTENTEAFF
TGCAGTTCCACGGAAAACACTGAAGCTTTCTTT
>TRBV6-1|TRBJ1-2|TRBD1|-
CASKITQGGRYGYTF
TGTGCCAGCAAGATAACACAGGGGGGCCGATATGGCTACACCTTC
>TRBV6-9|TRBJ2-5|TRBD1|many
CASRRQGQETQYF
TGTGCCAGCAGACGACAGGGTCAAGAGACCCAGTACTTC
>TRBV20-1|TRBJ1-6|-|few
CSASKGGGVTLHF
TGCAGTGCTAGTAAAGGCGGAGGGGTAACCCTCCACTTT
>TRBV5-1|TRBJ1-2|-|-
CASSFNGRALDGYTF
TGCGCCAGCAGCTTCAACGGCAGAGCCCTCGATGGCTACACCTTC
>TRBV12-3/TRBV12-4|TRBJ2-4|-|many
CASSFSLAVGARGAKNIKYF
TGTGCCAGCAGTTTCTCCCTGGCGGTGGGGGCGAGGGGAGCCAAAAACATTAAGTACTTC
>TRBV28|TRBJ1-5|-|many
CASSAPEGLNQPQHF
TGTGCCAGCAGCGCCCCGGAGGGCCTGAATCAGCCCCAGCATTTT
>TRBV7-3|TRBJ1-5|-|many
CASSCPLGPVRNQPQHF
TGTGCCAGCAGCTGTCCCTTGGGGCCAGTCAGGAATCAGCCCCAGCATTTT
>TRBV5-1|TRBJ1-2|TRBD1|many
CASRREGAAYGYTF
TGCGCCAGCCGGAGGGAGGGGGCAGCCTATGGCTACACCTTC
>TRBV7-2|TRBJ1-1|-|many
CASSLATGRTSSKNTEAFF
TGTGCCAGCAGCTTAGCGACCGGCAGGACCTCATCTAAGAACACTGAAGCTTTCTTT
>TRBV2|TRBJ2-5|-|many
CATSVLNRDTYQETQYF
TGTGCCACGTCCGTACTGAACCGGGACACCTATCAAGAGACCCAGTACTTC
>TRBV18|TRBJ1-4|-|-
CASSPQSRSGEKLFF
TGTGCCAGCTCACCGCAGTCCAGATCTGGCGAAAAACTGTTTTTT
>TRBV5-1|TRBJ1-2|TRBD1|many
CASRSGTGVFGYTF
TGCGCCAGCAGGTCCGGGACAGGGGTTTTCGGCTACACCTTC
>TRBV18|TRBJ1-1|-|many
CASSSNPRDTEAFF
TGTGCCAGCTCATCGAATCCGAGAGACACTGAAGCTTTCTTT
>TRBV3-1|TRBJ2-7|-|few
CASSQDPRDEQYF
TGTGCCAGCAGCCAAGACCCTAGGGACGAGCAGTACTTC
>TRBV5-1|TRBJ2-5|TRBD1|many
CASSPQGTQETQYF
TGCGCCAGCAGCCCACAGGGGACCCAAGAGACCCAGTACTTC
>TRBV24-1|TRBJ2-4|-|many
CATSDPSQGRNIQYF
TGTGCCACCAGTGACCCCTCGCAGGGAAGGAACATTCAGTACTTC
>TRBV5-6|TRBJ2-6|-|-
CASGPIFQGANVLTF
TGTGCCAGCGGTCCGATCTTCCAGGGGGCCAACGTCCTGACTTTC
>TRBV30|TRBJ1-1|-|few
CAWMGGGNAEAFF
TGTGCCTGGATGGGGGGGGGGAACGCTGAAGCTTTCTTT
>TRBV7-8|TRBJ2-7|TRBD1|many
CASSQGTAHYEQYF
TGTGCCAGCAGCCAAGGGACAGCTCACTACGAGCAGTACTTC
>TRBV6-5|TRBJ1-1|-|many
CASSYTSRNTEAFF
TGTGCCAGCAGTTACACATCCAGGAACACTGAAGCTTTCTTT
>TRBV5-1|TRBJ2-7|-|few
CASSRRQGGEQYF
TGCGCCAGCAGCCGCCGACAGGGAGGCGAGCAGTACTTC
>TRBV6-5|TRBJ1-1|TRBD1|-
CASSYSGQVMNTEAFF
TGTGCCAGCAGTTACTCGGGACAGGTGATGAACACTGAAGCTTTCTTT
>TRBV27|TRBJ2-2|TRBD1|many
CASSSPDRAITGELFF
TGTGCCAGCAGTTCCCCAGACAGGGCCATCACCGGGGAGCTGTTTTTT
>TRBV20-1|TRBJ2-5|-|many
CSASNRRDKETQYF
TGCAGTGCTTCCAACCGCCGGGATAAAGAGACCCAGTACTTC
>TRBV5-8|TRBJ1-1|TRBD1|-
CASWTGSEAFF
TGTGCCAGCTGGACAGGGTCTGAAGCTTTCTTT